This T cell receptor beta chain was captured in a study of blood T cell repertoires in COVID-19. Study at large: Acute-phase and convalescent COVID-19 samples originated in the United States, Italy and Spain. From T cells, B-cell-depleted T cells, or PBMCs came the material, which was cDNA or gDNA.

The J segment lost 2 bases and the V segment lost 3 bases, leaving 0 bases of the junction unmatched. The CDR3 length is 15 residues. CDR1 is KGHSH and CDR2 is LQKENI in the germline V gene. Sequencing was performed with immunoSEQ multiplex PCR; in TCRdb, only in-frame clones are kept and a portion is missing. The table includes 80,000 to 100,000 clones, 86% detected once. The chain uses TRBV18 and TRBJ1-6; 8 bases map to TRBD1. The origin of this receptor is a woman of 80 years or more with acute or convalescent COVID-19. Sequenced sample: peripheral blood. The CDR3 sequence is CASSPGQAYNSPLHF. The CDR3 DNA reads TGTGCCAGCTCACCGGGACAGGCCTATAATTCACCCCTCCACTTT.